The next 21 T cell receptor beta chains were all read from a single sample in a study of spatial heterogeneity in lung cancer. Broader study findings: Counts of expanded intratumoral alpha and beta TCRs tracked tumor mutation counts.

Time point: sample taken at primary tumor resection. TCRdb called the 5' RACE reads again in MiXCR, with one record for every CDR3 protein. The sample holds roughly 5,100 distinct CDR3 sequences; around 11% are singletons and the top ten take around 26%. Their specific antigens are unknown. This specimen consisted of lung tumor tissue, obtained at surgery. These receptors originate from a male donor with early-stage non-small cell lung cancer.

This clonotype was recorded many times. Within a library made for alpha chains, this beta chain is off target, and its count is uninformative. This chain links TRBV5-1 with TRBJ1-4, with D unresolved. The CDR3 is 15 amino acids. V gave up 1 base and J gave up 0 bases, with 7 bases separating them. Germline loops: CDR1 SGHRS, CDR2 YFSETQ. In DNA, the CDR3 is TGCGCCAGCAGCTTGAGCCGAGCAACTAATGAAAAACTGTTTTTT. Protein: CASSLSRATNEKLFF.

This clonotype was seen ten or more times. Little can be read into the size of this beta chain, an off-target read in a library designed for alpha chains. V and J are TRBV7-9 and TRBJ2-3, with D unresolved. The CDR3 extends over 14 amino acids. V was clipped by 4 bases and J by 6 bases, with 14 bases between them. The germline CDR1 and CDR2 sequences are SEHNR and FQNEAQ (reference sequence). The CDR3 DNA is TGTGCCAGCAGCTCCCGTAGAGCGCCTGATACGCAGTATTTT. It is translated as CASSSRRAPDTQYF. The whole variable domain, remainder taken from reference TRBV7-9 and TRBJ2-3, is DTGVSQNPRHKITKRGQNVTFRCDPISEHNRLYWYRQTLGQGPEFLTYFQNEAQLEKSRLLSDRFSAERPKGSFSTLEIQRTEQGDSAMYLCASSSRRAPDTQYFGPGTRLTVL.

By share, this clonotype counts as medium-sized. The size of this beta chain means little, since it is a stray read in a library made for alpha chains. The chain is built from TRBV20-1 and TRBJ2-7, with 9 bases aligning to TRBD1. CDR1 and CDR2 from the germline V gene are DFQATT and SNEGSKA (reference sequence). With V trimmed by 3 bases and J by 7 bases, 10 bases remained unmatched. This CDR3 region has 14 residues. In nucleotides, the CDR3 is TGCAGTGCTAGGCCCGGGACAGGGAGATCGGAGCAGTACTTC. The encoded protein is CSARPGTGRSEQYF.

This clonotype qualifies as medium-sized (0.01 to 0.1%). This beta chain is a stray sequence in a library constructed for alpha chains; its clone size is not meaningful. V is TRBV15 and J is TRBJ1-5, with D perhaps TRBD1 (5 bases). The CDR3 loop spans 17 amino acids. Germline lookup yields CDR1 LNHNV and CDR2 YYDKDF (reference sequence). Trimming removed 2 bases at V and 11 bases at J, with 25 bases between. The CDR3 sequence: CATSRILGTANKLAQHF. CDR3 coding DNA: TGTGCCACCAGCAGAATTTTAGGGACGGCCAATAAGTTGGCCCAGCATTTT.

Concerning this clonotype itself: This beta chain was picked up by a library intended for alpha chains and is off target, so its count carries little meaning. The chain carries TRBV20-1 and TRBJ2-5; tentatively, D is TRBD1 (6 bases). This CDR3 is 14 amino acids long. Germline V gene data show CDR1 as DFQATT and CDR2 as SNEGSKA (reference sequence). V lost 6 bases to trimming and J lost 3 bases, with 17 bases between them. This CDR3 is CSAVKGHPKETQYF. The CDR3 coding sequence is TGCAGTGCGGTAAAGGGACACCCCAAAGAGACCCAGTACTTC.

The sample holds many counts of this clonotype. Because this beta chain is a stray read in a library intended to capture alpha chains, its abundance should not be given much weight. The V call is TRBV12-3 or TRBV12-4, the J call TRBJ2-5; 12 bases map to TRBD1. V shed 5 bases, J shed 4 bases, and the junction held 11 bases outside the gene matches. CDR3 length equals 17 residues. Written as DNA, the CDR3 is TGTGCCAGCAGTGGGTCCCGGGACAGGGGGCTTGGAGAGACCCAGTACTTC. The encoded protein is CASSGSRDRGLGETQYF.

In the case of this clonotype: With the library built for alpha chains, this beta chain is off target and its frequency is not meaningful. The rearrangement links TRBV11-2 to TRBJ2-1, with 7 nucleotides matching TRBD2. Trimming removed 2 bases from V and 5 bases from J; junction bases left unmatched: 9. The CDR3 is 16 residues long. Germline assignment: CDR1 SGHAT and CDR2 FQNNGV. The CDR3: CASSLFHWGGNNEQFF. DNA of the CDR3: TGTGCCAGCAGCTTATTCCATTGGGGGGGAAACAATGAGCAGTTCTTC. The full variable domain, its missing parts supplied by reference TRBV11-2 and TRBJ2-1, is EAGVAQSPRYKIIEKRQSVAFWCNPISGHATLYWYQQILGQGPKLLIQFQNNGVVDDSQLPKDRFSAERLKGVDSTLKIQPAKLEDSAVYLCASSLFHWGGNNEQFFGPGTRLTVL.

This clonotype is medium-sized within its sample. The library was prepared for alpha chains; this beta chain is a stray read, so its frequency means little. The genes are TRBV28 and TRBJ1-4; D not resolved. The CDR3 runs 15 residues. CDR1 and CDR2 (germline): MDHEN, SYDVKM. The germline V and J ends were trimmed by 4 bases and 8 bases, with 17 bases remaining between them. CDR3 DNA: TGTGCCAGCAGTTCCCCGGATACAGTGTACGAAAAACTGTTTTTT. This codes for CASSSPDTVYEKLFF.

In its sample, this clonotype was seen many times. Because the library targeted alpha chains, this beta chain is an off-target read whose size means little. V usage is TRBV7-2 and J usage is TRBJ2-4, with unresolved D. V lost 3 bases to trimming and J lost 6 bases, with 12 bases between them. The CDR3 runs 14 residues. Germline V gene sequence: CDR1 SGHTA, CDR2 FQGNSA. The CDR3 loop is CASSLGPPGNIQYF. The CDR3 nucleotides are TGTGCCAGCAGCTTGGGTCCACCGGGAAACATTCAGTACTTC.

By sample share, this clonotype is medium-sized. This beta chain appears as a stray read in a library generated for alpha chains; its size is not informative. This chain connects TRBV19 to TRBJ1-5, with a weak D call TRBD1 (6 bases). V lost 3 bases and J lost 2, with 14 bases in between. The CDR3 spans 16 residues. Per germline, CDR1 LNHDA and CDR2 SQIVND (reference sequence). CDR3 region: CASSMIQGRGNQPQHF. The CDR3 region has the DNA TGTGCCAGTAGTATGATACAGGGAAGGGGCAATCAGCCCCAGCATTTT. Full variable domain (remainder filled in from reference TRBV19 and TRBJ1-5): DGGITQSPKYLFRKEGQNVTLSCEQNLNHDAMYWYRQDPGQGLRLIYYSQIVNDFQKGDIAEGYSVSREKKESFPLTVTSAQKNPTAFYLCASSMIQGRGNQPQHFGDGTRLSIL.

This clonotype is termed medium-sized. This beta chain is an off-target read within a library intended for alpha chains, so its frequency means little. The gene calls are TRBV5-1 and TRBJ2-1; 8 nucleotides match TRBD2. CDR1 is SGHRS, CDR2 YFSETQ, per germline. J gave up 0 bases and V 6 bases, and 2 bases lay outside the gene matches. This CDR3 is built from 14 residues. The CDR3 loop reads CASTSGSSYNEQFF. The CDR3 bases are TGCGCCAGCACCAGCGGGAGCTCCTACAATGAGCAGTTCTTC.

This clonotype was observed a few times. A library prepared for alpha chains yielded this beta chain as an off-target read; its size is of little meaning. The CDR3: CASSRGQGVKTQYF. The CDR3, as DNA: TGTGCCAGCTCACGCGGACAGGGGGTAAAGACCCAGTACTTC. The rearrangement uses TRBV18 and TRBJ2-5, with 10 bases identical to TRBD1. V shed 4 bases and J 6 bases; nucleotides not matched to a gene: 5. The CDR3 contains 14 residues. Germline V gene lookup returns CDR1 KGHSH and CDR2 LQKENI.

This clonotype was counted at least ten times. This beta chain appears as a stray read in a library generated for alpha chains; its size is not informative. The chain has TRBV12-3 or TRBV12-4 and TRBJ2-2; 9 bases fit TRBD1. Losses at the gene ends were 6 bases for V and 7 bases for J; bases not matched to a gene: 9. The CDR3 length is 15 residues. CDR3 sequence reads: CASSRPGQGHGELFF. The CDR3 DNA reads as TGTGCCAGCAGCCGTCCGGGACAGGGTCACGGGGAGCTGTTTTTT.

To note about this clonotype: In a library made to pick up alpha chains, this beta chain is a stray read with a size that means little. The chain carries TRBV28 and TRBJ1-5; D is perhaps TRBD1 (6 bases). V was trimmed by 3 bases and J by 7 bases, leaving 13 bases between them. From germline, CDR1 is MDHEN and CDR2 SYDVKM. The CDR3 runs 14 residues. The CDR3 spells CASSLAGVRQPQHF. In DNA form, the CDR3 reads TGTGCCAGCAGTTTGGCAGGGGTTCGACAGCCCCAGCATTTT.

This clonotype is labeled as medium-sized. Found in a library prepared for alpha chains, this beta chain is an off-target read, and its abundance has little meaning. The V gene is TRBV6-2 or TRBV6-3, the J gene TRBJ2-7, with 8 bases that match TRBD1. Looked up from germline, CDR1 is MNHEY and CDR2 is SVGEGT. The CDR3 runs 12 residues. Losses at the gene ends were 5 bases for V and 3 bases for J; bases not matched to a gene: 0. This CDR3 is CASSGQGYEQYF. Here the CDR3 DNA reads TGTGCCAGCAGTGGACAGGGCTACGAGCAGTACTTC.

This clonotype is categorized as medium-sized. Little can be read into the size of this beta chain, an off-target read in a library designed for alpha chains. The rearrangement uses TRBV6-2 or TRBV6-3 and TRBJ2-1, with a weak D call TRBD1 (5 bases). This CDR3 region has 14 residues. Trimming pared 7 bases from V and 3 bases from J, leaving 13 bases between. Per germline, CDR1 MNHEY and CDR2 SVGEGT. The CDR3 protein is CASTPWGSYNEQFF. As DNA, the CDR3 is TGTGCCAGCACCCCCTGGGGCAGCTACAATGAGCAGTTCTTC.

At least ten counts were recorded for this clonotype. This beta chain represents an off-target read in a library built for alpha chains; its size is of limited meaning. V gene TRBV30 combines with J gene TRBJ1-6; 8 bases line up with TRBD1. The V and J ends lost 2 bases and 5 bases, in that order; junction bases with no gene match: 2. Germline-derived CDR1 and CDR2 are GTSNPN and SVGIG (reference sequence). CDR3 length equals 14 residues. CDR3 in amino acids: CAWSQGQDNSPLHF. The CDR3 DNA is TGTGCCTGGAGTCAGGGACAGGATAATTCACCCCTCCACTTT.

On this clonotype: Being off target in a library aimed at alpha chains, this beta chain has a size of little meaning. V gene TRBV30 combines with J gene TRBJ2-3, with 7 bases that match TRBD1. CDR1 and CDR2 (germline): GTSNPN, SVGIG (reference sequence). Germline trimming cut 4 bases from V and 6 bases from J; bases unmatched to any gene: 10. This CDR3 contains 14 residues. Here the CDR3 DNA reads TGTGCCTGGACTGGGGCAGGGGGTTCGGATACGCAGTATTTT. Translated, it gives CAWTGAGGSDTQYF.

By frequency in the sample, this clonotype is medium-sized. This beta chain is a stray sequence in a library constructed for alpha chains; its clone size is not meaningful. V is TRBV5-1 and J is TRBJ1-1; D unresolved. Per the germline V gene, CDR1 is SGHRS and CDR2 is YFSETQ. V was pared by 0 bases and J by 12 bases, with 15 bases between. The CDR3 runs to 13 residues. The CDR3 sequence is CASSLDGRERSFF. CDR3 DNA: TGCGCCAGCAGCTTGGATGGACGGGAGAGATCTTTCTTT.

Relative to its sample, this clonotype is medium-sized. Since the library was made to target alpha chains, this beta chain is a stray read and its abundance is not meaningful. The chain recombines TRBV10-3 with TRBJ2-1; 7 bases align to TRBD1. The V segment lost 5 bases and the J segment 8 bases; nucleotides outside the gene matches: 6. There are 13 residues in the CDR3. Germline V gene data show CDR1 as ENHRY and CDR2 as SYGVKD. CDR3 region: CAISNLDRDEQFF. Written as DNA, the CDR3 is TGTGCCATCAGTAATCTCGACAGGGATGAGCAGTTCTTC.

Within the sample, this clonotype is medium-sized. Since it is a stray read in a library aimed at alpha chains, this beta chain has a size that is not meaningful. This rearrangement joins TRBV11-2 to TRBJ2-2; the D is unclear. The germline CDR1 and CDR2 sequences are SGHAT and FQNNGV. CDR3 length: 13 amino acids. V dropped 5 bases and J dropped 4 bases, with 8 bases sitting between them. The CDR3 is CASSAALTGELFF. The CDR3 region has the DNA TGTGCCAGCAGCGCTGCTCTCACCGGGGAGCTGTTTTTT.